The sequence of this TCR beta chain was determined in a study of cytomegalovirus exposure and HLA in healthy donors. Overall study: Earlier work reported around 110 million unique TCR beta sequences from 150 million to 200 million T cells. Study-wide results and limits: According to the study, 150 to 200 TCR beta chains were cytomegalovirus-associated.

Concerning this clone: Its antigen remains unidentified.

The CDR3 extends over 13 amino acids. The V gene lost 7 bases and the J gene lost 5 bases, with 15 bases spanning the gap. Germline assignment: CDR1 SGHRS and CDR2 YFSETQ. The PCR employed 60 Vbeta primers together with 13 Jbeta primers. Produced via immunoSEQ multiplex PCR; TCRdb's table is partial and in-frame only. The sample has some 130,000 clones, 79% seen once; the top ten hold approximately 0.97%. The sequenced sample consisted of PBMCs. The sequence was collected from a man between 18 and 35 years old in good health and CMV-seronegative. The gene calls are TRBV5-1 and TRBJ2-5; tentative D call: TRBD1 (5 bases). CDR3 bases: TGCGCCAGCGGGGCGGTAGGGATCGAGACCCAGTACTTC. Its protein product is CASGAVGIETQYF.